This T cell receptor (beta chain) comes out of a study of technical replicates of blood from a few donors. This CDR3 comprises 14 residues. Germline V gene lookup returns CDR1 SGHTA and CDR2 FQGTGA. V was clipped by 4 bases and J by 9 bases; unmatched bases: 8. TCRdb's table, derived via immunoSEQ multiplex PCR, lists solely in-frame clones and lacks some. The sample carries some 54,000 clones, 93% recorded once. Sequenced: PBMCs. The chain carries TRBV7-3 and TRBJ2-5; 10 nucleotides line up with TRBD1. The sequence came from a human donor in good health. Some clones in this sample may be carry-over from other donors' samples. The CDR3 spells CASSSRQGADPQYF. The CDR3 region has the DNA TGTGCCAGCAGCTCTAGACAGGGGGCCGATCCCCAGTACTTC.